A selection of T cell receptor beta chains follows, all from one sample in a study of shared clonotypes between healthy human individuals. Using immunoSEQ multiplex PCR, the repertoire was profiled, and TCRdb retains in-frame clones only, with some absent. The sample holds under 650,000 clones, 90% to 96% seen once. Sequencing input: naive CD4+ T cells sorted from blood. All receptors derive from a woman aged 30 to 39 in good health. Both conserved end residues are trimmed from each CDR3.

TRBV7-2	TRBJ1-1	ASSLMEDTEAF
TRBV7-9	TRBJ1-4	ASSLVAGVGEKLF
TRBV4-1	TRBJ2-5	ASSQVTIWETQY
TRBV4-1	TRBJ2-1	ASSQVSGWGDEQF
TRBV4-2	TRBJ2-6	ASSLKVSGANVLT
TRBV4-1	TRBJ1-1	ASSQDYPVNTEAF
TRBV29-1	TRBJ2-2	SVKDRLNTGELF
TRBV2	.	ASSRDRDYEQY
TRBV27	TRBJ1-5	ASRLTQLEWRINQPQH
TRBV5-4	TRBJ2-7	ASSSDLTRAYEQY
TRBV21-1	TRBJ2-7	ASSKARGRIRY
TRBV6-4	TRBJ1-5	ASSMQPNQPQH
TRBV29-1	TRBJ2-5	SATGQRTIRTQY
TRBV28	TRBJ1-1	ASSVGTEAF
TRBV21-1	TRBJ2-5	ASSKKGPEETQY
TRBV19	TRBJ1-1	ASSRIRDRGQTEAF
TRBV7-2	TRBJ2-2	ASSLNPGLGTGELF
TRBV7-9	TRBJ1-4	ASSLRQGGEKLF
TRBV7-6	TRBJ2-7	ASSLERGGAYEQY
TRBV5-1	TRBJ2-5	ASSLTSGKETQY
TRBV7-9	TRBJ1-2	ASSPDHYGYT
TRBV4-1	TRBJ1-5	ASSQEGGYSNQPQH
TRBV27	.	ASSPSKEYEQY